The T cell receptor (beta chain) described here comes from a study of beta chain features in type 1 diabetes. Expressed TCRB transcripts got sequenced, as all isolated RNA was reverse transcribed. Clones were sequenced by immunoSEQ multiplex PCR, and TCRdb holds only the in-frame ones, with some missing. The table records hundreds of thousands of clones, roughly 13% of them present only once. There are a few counts of this clone. Antigen specificity is unknown. Whole-study results and caveats: Shorter TCRB CDR3s, moderately but significantly so, were found in Type 1 diabetes patients in all four CD4+ subsets. Equally in patients and controls, PCR might preferentially amplify shorter templates.

CDR1 is MNHNS and CDR2 is SASEGT in the germline V gene. Trimming took 11 bases from V and 3 from J; bases not matched to a gene: 5. The CDR3 runs to 12 residues. V gene TRBV6-1 combines with J gene TRBJ2-7; 9 bases are a match to TRBD1. The receptor was derived from a man younger than 35 with type 1 diabetes. The source material was naive CD4+ T cells from blood. The CDR3 is CAARDRDYEQYF. CDR3 sequence (DNA): TGTGCCGCCCGGGACAGGGACTACGAGCAGTACTTC.